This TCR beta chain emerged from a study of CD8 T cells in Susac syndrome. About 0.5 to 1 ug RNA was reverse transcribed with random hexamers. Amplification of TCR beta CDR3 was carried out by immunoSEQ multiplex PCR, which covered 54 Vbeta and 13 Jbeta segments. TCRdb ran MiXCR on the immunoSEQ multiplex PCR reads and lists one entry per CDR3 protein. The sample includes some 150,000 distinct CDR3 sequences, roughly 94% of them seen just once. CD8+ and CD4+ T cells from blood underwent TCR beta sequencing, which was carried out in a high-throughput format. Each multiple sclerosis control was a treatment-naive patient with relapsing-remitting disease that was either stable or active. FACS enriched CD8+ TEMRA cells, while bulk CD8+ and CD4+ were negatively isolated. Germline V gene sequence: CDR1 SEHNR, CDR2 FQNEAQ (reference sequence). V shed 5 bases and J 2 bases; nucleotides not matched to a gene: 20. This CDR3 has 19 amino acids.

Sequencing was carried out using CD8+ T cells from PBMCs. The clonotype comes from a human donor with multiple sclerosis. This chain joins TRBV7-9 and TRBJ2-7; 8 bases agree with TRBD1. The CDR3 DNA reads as TGTGCCAGCAGCCCCATGGGCAGGGGGCCAACTAGCTGGCCCTACGAGCAGTACTTC. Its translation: CASSPMGRGPTSWPYEQYF.